The 14 T cell receptor beta chains below all came from one sample that was sequenced in a study of blood T cell repertoires in COVID-19. The assay was immunoSEQ multiplex PCR, and TCRdb's table has in-frame clones only and misses some. The table has about 280,000 clones, around 85% seen once. Material for sequencing was PBMCs or T cells enriched from blood (not recorded which). The receptors derive from a woman in her forties or fifties who had recovered from COVID-19.

This clone was seen a handful of times. The chain recombines TRBV29-1 with TRBJ1-2, with D uncertain. The ends were cut back, 6 bases at V and 5 bases at J, with 22 bases in the middle. Per the germline V gene, CDR1 is SQVTM and CDR2 is ANQGSEA. The CDR3 covers 15 residues. In nucleotides, the CDR3 is TGCAGCGTGCCCGACGGAGGACGGCGGCTTTATGGCTACACCTTC. It is translated as CSVPDGGRRLYGYTF. Filled out from reference TRBV29-1 and TRBJ1-2, the complete variable domain reads SAVISQKPSRDICQRGTSLTIQCQVDSQVTMMFWYRQQPGQSLTLIATANQGSEATYESGFVIDKFPISRPNLTFSTLTVSNMSPEDSSIYLCSVPDGGRRLYGYTFGSGTRLTVV.

V usage is TRBV5-6 and J usage is TRBJ1-4; 9 bases align to TRBD1. The germline V gene encodes CDR1 SGHDT and CDR2 YYEEEE. Losses at the gene ends were 0 bases for V and 6 bases for J; bases not matched to a gene: 12. The CDR3 is 18 amino acids. In DNA, the CDR3 is TGTGCCAGCAGCTTGGAAGCCGGGACAGGGAGAGGCCATGAAAAACTGTTTTTT. It specifies CASSLEAGTGRGHEKLFF.

The CDR3 DNA is TGTGCCAGCAGCGCGGGCCGGGACAGTAAAGCTTTCTTT. It codes for CASSAGRDSKAFF. The chain links TRBV7-9 to TRBJ1-1; 7 bases line up with TRBD1. Germline trimming cut 5 bases from V and 9 bases from J; bases unmatched to any gene: 9. Germline CDR1 and CDR2: SEHNR and FQNEAQ (reference sequence). The CDR3 length is 13 residues.

The J gene is TRBJ2-3, the V gene TRBV9, with D possibly TRBD1 on 6 matching bases. The germline CDR1 and CDR2 sequences are SGDLS and YYNGEE. V was cut by 6 bases and J by 0 bases, with 20 bases left in between. The CDR3 runs to 17 residues. The CDR3 reads CASTKVGQRTSTDTQYF. The CDR3 region has the DNA TGTGCCAGCACCAAGGTCGGACAGAGAACTAGCACAGATACGCAGTATTTT.

There are a few counts of this clone. The chain carries TRBV12-3 or TRBV12-4 and TRBJ2-1; the D is unclear. V was trimmed by 2 bases and J by 10 bases, leaving 12 bases between them. The length of the CDR3 is 13 residues. The CDR3 sequence is CASSLQETVEQFF. CDR3 sequence (DNA): TGTGCCAGCAGTTTACAGGAAACCGTAGAGCAGTTCTTC.

In its sample, this clone was seen a few times. This chain connects TRBV30 to TRBJ2-2; D perhaps matches TRBD2 (6 bases). The germline V gene encodes CDR1 GTSNPN and CDR2 SVGIG (reference sequence). The CDR3 has 16 amino acids. Trimming stripped 6 bases from V and 6 bases from J, with 23 bases between. CDR3 in DNA: TGTGCCTGCGATTGGAGAGTCTCTCCGGGAGCCGGGGAGCTGTTTTTT. Translated, it gives CACDWRVSPGAGELFF. Complete variable domain (other parts from reference TRBV30 and TRBJ2-2): SQTIHQWPATLVQPVGSPLSLECTVEGTSNPNLYWYRQAAGRGLQLLFYSVGIGQISSEVPQNLSASRPQDRQFILSSKKLLLSDSGFYLCACDWRVSPGAGELFFGEGSRLTVL.

The genes are TRBV5-6 and TRBJ1-2; 9 bases fit TRBD1. This CDR3 comprises 15 residues. Per the germline V gene, CDR1 is SGHDT and CDR2 is YYEEEE. V shed 4 bases, J shed 4 bases, and the junction held 8 bases outside the gene matches. The CDR3 DNA follows: TGTGCCAGCAGCGGCTCCGGGACAGGGATCTATGGCTACACCTTC. Protein product: CASSGSGTGIYGYTF.

This clone was recorded a few times. This chain joins TRBV2 and TRBJ1-1; D is perhaps TRBD1 (6 bases). The germline V gene has CDR1 SNHLY and CDR2 FYNNEI. The CDR3 runs 13 residues. V was clipped by 6 bases and J by 4 bases, with 12 bases between them. CDR3 loop: CASRQGRVTEAFF. In DNA form, the CDR3 reads TGTGCCAGCAGGCAGGGGAGGGTCACTGAAGCTTTCTTT. The entire variable domain, with the rest obtained from reference TRBV2 and TRBJ1-1, is as follows: EPEVTQTPSHQVTQMGQEVILRCVPISNHLYFYWYRQILGQKVEFLVSFYNNEISEKSEIFDDQFSVERPDGSNFTLKIRSTKLEDSAMYFCASRQGRVTEAFFGQGTRLTVV.

A single count supports this clone. V is TRBV20-1 and J is TRBJ2-7; 7 bases agree with TRBD1. V shed 5 bases, J shed 4 bases, and the junction held 2 bases outside the gene matches. Germline V gene sequence: CDR1 DFQATT, CDR2 SNEGSKA (reference sequence). The CDR3 spans 11 residues. As DNA, the CDR3 is TGCAGTGCTTTGGGACAGTACGAGCAGTACTTC. It encodes CSALGQYEQYF.

V and J are TRBV5-1 and TRBJ1-1; 9 bases are a match to TRBD1. The length of the CDR3 is 16 residues. Germline assignment: CDR1 SGHRS and CDR2 YFSETQ. V lost 2 bases to trimming and J lost 1 base; unmatched junction nucleotides: 6. CDR3 residues: CASSFMPGQGNTEAFF. The CDR3 coding sequence is TGCGCCAGCAGCTTCATGCCGGGACAGGGGAACACTGAAGCTTTCTTT.

This sequence joins TRBV15 and TRBJ2-3; the D is unclear. This CDR3 region has 15 residues. The V gene lost 0 bases and the J gene lost 1 base, with 8 bases spanning the gap. Germline lookup yields CDR1 LNHNV and CDR2 YYDKDF (reference sequence). The CDR3, as DNA: TGTGCCACCAGCAGAGATTTACAGCGCACAGATACGCAGTATTTT. The encoded protein is CATSRDLQRTDTQYF.

The V and J genes are TRBV6-5 and TRBJ1-2; D remains ambiguous. The CDR3 is made up of 14 amino acids. V dropped 2 bases and J dropped 8 bases, with 15 bases sitting between them. Germline V gene sequence: CDR1 MNHEY, CDR2 SVGAGI. This CDR3 reads CASSYELGVEGYTF. The CDR3 coding sequence is TGTGCCAGCAGTTACGAACTGGGAGTGGAGGGCTACACCTTC.

The genes are TRBV27 and TRBJ2-3; 10 bases are a match to TRBD2. The V segment lost 5 bases and the J segment 9 bases; nucleotides outside the gene matches: 5. Germline values: CDR1 MNHEY, CDR2 SMNVEV (reference sequence). The CDR3 extends over 13 amino acids. In nucleotides, the CDR3 is TGTGCCAGCAGTCCACGGACTAGCGGCACGCAGTATTTT. It yields the protein CASSPRTSGTQYF.

The chain uses TRBV30 and TRBJ1-2; D remains ambiguous. This CDR3 has 13 amino acids. Germline values: CDR1 GTSNPN, CDR2 SVGIG (reference sequence). Trimming cost V 2 bases and J 2 bases, with 9 bases left between them. The CDR3 coding sequence is TGTGCCTGGAGTACATCTCTGAACTATGGCTACACCTTC. This encodes CAWSTSLNYGYTF. Drawing the rest from reference TRBV30 and TRBJ1-2, the complete variable domain is SQTIHQWPATLVQPVGSPLSLECTVEGTSNPNLYWYRQAAGRGLQLLFYSVGIGQISSEVPQNLSASRPQDRQFILSSKKLLLSDSGFYLCAWSTSLNYGYTFGSGTRLTVV.